This T cell receptor (beta chain) was sequenced during a study of CD8 T cells in Susac syndrome (dated by TCRdb to the late 2010s). A note on the overall study: Whether CD8+ T cell activation and differentiation in Susac syndrome was antigen driven was tested using repertoire sequencing.

RNA was extracted with the RNeasy kit and roughly 0.45 to 1 ug was reverse transcribed using random hexamers. The immunoSEQ multiplex PCR assay, which covers 54 Vbeta and 13 Jbeta segments, was used to amplify TCR beta CDR3 regions. Bias from PCR amplification was corrected by using a synthetic template baseline for primer optimization and for computational correction. Regarding the original processing steps: Reads were annotated to V, D and J genes per IMGT and analyzed with immunoSEQ Analyzer, keeping only productive sequences. Clonality was calculated as one minus the Shannon entropy normalized by log2 of the number of productive unique sequences. For each patient and control, public and private clones were evaluated within the 100 most prevalent clones. Clones were defined as Susac-specific when absent from the healthy and MS cohorts, from about 1,100 published viral clones and from other ImmuneACCESS disease sequences. The public reads were quality trimmed at Q25 with fastp and then assembled into clones with MiXCR by TCRdb, keeping productive beta chains. Every CDR3 protein is listed once, alongside the most common genes and DNA of its rows. TCRdb assigned the V and J calls; the authors' analysis was not used. The sample profile shows about 130,000 distinct CDR3 sequences; nearly 95% of them were found once. Together, the top ten hold 0.12% of the sample.

The paper as a whole reports these results and caveats: The TCR sequencing and HLA analysis was acknowledged to have included a relatively small number of individuals.

High-throughput TCR beta sequencing profiled peripheral blood CD8+ and CD4+ T cells from healthy donors, Susac syndrome patients and multiple sclerosis patients. The healthy donors served as controls matched for age and sex. Bulk CD8+ and CD4+ T cells were purified by magnetic negative isolation, while CD8+ TEMRA cells were enriched using FACS. Blood was drawn into EDTA tubes, processed within 24 hours, and PBMCs were isolated by density gradient centrifugation. PBMCs intended for TCR sequencing were frozen in liquid nitrogen and were later thawed in a 37 degrees C water bath. A purity of at least 90% was achieved for sorted or isolated CD4+, CD8+ and CD8+ TEMRA cells. Points on this clonotype: There is no known antigen for this receptor. No clone much larger than this one lies a single base away; base qualities are absent.

Cut back by 6 bases and 4 bases, the V and J ends lie 15 bases apart. CDR1 and CDR2 (SQVTM, ANQGSEA) derive from the germline V gene. There are 13 amino acids in the CDR3, from cysteine to phenylalanine inclusive. Only CDR3 DNA is held: 39 bases, read in frame from base 1. The source of this sequence is a human donor in good health. This receptor chain uses TRBV29-1 and TRBJ1-1; TRBD1 is a weak D gene call, 5 bases matching. Sequencing used CD4+ T cells from PBMCs. The nucleotide sequence reads TGCAGCGTCAGGGAAGGTTCTGGCACTGAAGCTTTCTTT. The translation is CSVREGSGTEAFF.